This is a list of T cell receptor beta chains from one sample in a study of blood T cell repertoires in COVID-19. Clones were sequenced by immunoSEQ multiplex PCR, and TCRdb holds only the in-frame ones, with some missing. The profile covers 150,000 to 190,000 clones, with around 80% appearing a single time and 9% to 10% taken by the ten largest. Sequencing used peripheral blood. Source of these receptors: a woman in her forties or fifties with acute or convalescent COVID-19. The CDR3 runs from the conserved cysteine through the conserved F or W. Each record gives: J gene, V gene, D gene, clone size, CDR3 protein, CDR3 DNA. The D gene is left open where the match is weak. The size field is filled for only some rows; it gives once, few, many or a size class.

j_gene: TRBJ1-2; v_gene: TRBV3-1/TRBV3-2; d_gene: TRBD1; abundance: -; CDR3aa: CASSQATGGFPYGYTF; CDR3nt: TGTGCCAGCAGCCAAGCTACAGGGGGCTTCCCCTATGGCTACACCTTC
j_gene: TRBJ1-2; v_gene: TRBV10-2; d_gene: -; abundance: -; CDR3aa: CASSEWRFIGYTF; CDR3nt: TGCGCCAGCAGTGAATGGAGGTTTATAGGCTACACCTTC
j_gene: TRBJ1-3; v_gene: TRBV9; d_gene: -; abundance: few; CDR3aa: CASSGAGGSGNTIYF; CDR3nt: TGTGCCAGCAGCGGAGCCGGGGGCTCTGGAAACACCATATATTTT
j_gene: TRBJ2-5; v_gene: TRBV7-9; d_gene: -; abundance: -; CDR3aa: CASSPGQTQETQYF; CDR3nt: TGTGCCAGCAGCCCGGGACAAACACAAGAGACCCAGTACTTC
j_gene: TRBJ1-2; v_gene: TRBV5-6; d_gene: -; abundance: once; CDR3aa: CASSWGPALLYGYTF; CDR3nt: TGTGCCAGCAGCTGGGGGCCGGCCTTACTCTATGGCTACACCTTC
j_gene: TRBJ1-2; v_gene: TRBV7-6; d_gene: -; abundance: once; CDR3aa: CASSLGEGGVPYGYTF; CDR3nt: TGTGCCAGCAGCTTAGGAGAGGGGGGGGTCCCCTATGGCTACACCTTC
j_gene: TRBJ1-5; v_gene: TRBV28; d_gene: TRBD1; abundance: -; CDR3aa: CATGYDRGGNQPQHF; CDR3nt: TGTGCCACCGGATATGACAGGGGTGGCAATCAGCCCCAGCATTTT
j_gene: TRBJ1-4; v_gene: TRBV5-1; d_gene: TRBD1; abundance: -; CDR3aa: CASSLGQGATNEKLFF; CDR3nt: TGCGCCAGCAGCTTGGGACAGGGAGCAACTAATGAAAAACTGTTTTTT
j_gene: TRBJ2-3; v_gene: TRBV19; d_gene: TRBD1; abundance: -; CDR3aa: CASSFQGADTQYF; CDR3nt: TGTGCCAGTAGTTTCCAGGGGGCAGATACGCAGTATTTT
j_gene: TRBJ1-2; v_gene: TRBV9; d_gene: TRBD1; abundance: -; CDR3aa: CASSERPSSGGGYTF; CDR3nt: TGTGCCAGCAGCGAGAGACCCTCCTCAGGGGGTGGCTACACCTTC
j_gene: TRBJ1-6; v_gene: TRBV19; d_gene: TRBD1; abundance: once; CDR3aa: CASSRGQGGSPLHF; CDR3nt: TGTGCCAGTAGTAGGGGACAGGGAGGTTCACCCCTCCACTTT
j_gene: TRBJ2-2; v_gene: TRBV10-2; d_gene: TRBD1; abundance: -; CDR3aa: CASSGRDRDTGELFF; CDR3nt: TGCGCCAGCAGTGGCCGGGACAGGGACACCGGGGAGCTGTTTTTT
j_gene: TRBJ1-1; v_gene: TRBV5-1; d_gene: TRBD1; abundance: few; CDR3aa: CASSLQGASTEAFF; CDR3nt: TGCGCCAGCAGCTTACAGGGGGCGAGCACTGAAGCTTTCTTT
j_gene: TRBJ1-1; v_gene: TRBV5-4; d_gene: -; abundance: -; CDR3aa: CASGGSGNTEAFF; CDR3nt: TGTGCCTCGGGGGGATCCGGGAACACTGAAGCTTTCTTT
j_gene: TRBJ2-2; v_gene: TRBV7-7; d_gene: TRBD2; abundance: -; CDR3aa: CASSASGVGAGELFF; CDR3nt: TGTGCCAGCAGCGCTAGCGGGGTTGGGGCCGGGGAGCTGTTTTTT
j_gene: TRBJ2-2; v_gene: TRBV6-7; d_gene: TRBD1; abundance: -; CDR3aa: CASSKDRGPNGELFF; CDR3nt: TGTGCCAGCAGTAAGGACAGGGGGCCTAACGGGGAGCTGTTTTTT
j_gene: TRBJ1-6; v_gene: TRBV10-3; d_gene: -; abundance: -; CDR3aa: CAIKSQDSPLHF; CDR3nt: TGTGCCATCAAGTCCCAGGATTCACCCCTCCACTTT
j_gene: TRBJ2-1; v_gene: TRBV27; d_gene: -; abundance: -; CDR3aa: CASSFEAVSYNEQFF; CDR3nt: TGTGCCAGCAGTTTCGAGGCCGTCTCCTACAATGAGCAGTTCTTC
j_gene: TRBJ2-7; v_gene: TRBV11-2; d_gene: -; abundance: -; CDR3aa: CASSRAAVVSYEQYF; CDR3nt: TGTGCCAGCAGCCGGGCAGCGGTGGTCTCCTACGAGCAGTACTTC
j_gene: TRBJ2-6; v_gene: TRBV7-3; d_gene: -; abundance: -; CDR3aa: CASSPGQPYSGANVLTF; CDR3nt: TGTGCCAGCAGCCCCGGACAGCCTTACTCTGGGGCCAACGTCCTGACTTTC
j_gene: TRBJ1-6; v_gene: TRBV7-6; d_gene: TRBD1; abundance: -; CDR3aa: CASSLASTGGGSPLHF; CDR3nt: TGTGCCAGCAGCTTAGCTTCTACAGGGGGGGGATCACCCCTCCACTTT
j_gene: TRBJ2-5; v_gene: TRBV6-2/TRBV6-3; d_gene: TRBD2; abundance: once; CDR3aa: CASSNGGAQETQYF; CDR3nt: TGTGCCAGCAGCAACGGGGGGGCGCAAGAGACCCAGTACTTC
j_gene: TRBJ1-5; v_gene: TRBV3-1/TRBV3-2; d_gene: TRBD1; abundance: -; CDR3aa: CASSWTGSQPQHF; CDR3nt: TGTGCCAGCAGCTGGACAGGGAGCCAGCCCCAGCATTTT
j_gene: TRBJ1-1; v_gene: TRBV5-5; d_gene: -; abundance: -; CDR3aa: CASSPGAYTEAFF; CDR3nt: TGTGCCAGCAGCCCCGGAGCGTACACTGAAGCTTTCTTT
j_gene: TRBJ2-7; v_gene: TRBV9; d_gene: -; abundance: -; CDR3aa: CASSPSSALTSYEQYF; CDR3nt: TGTGCCAGCAGCCCTTCTAGCGCCCTGACCTCCTACGAGCAGTACTTC
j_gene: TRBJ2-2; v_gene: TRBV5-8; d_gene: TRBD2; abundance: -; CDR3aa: CASSLSVLAGNTGELFF; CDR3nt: TGTGCCAGCAGCTTGTCGGTGTTAGCGGGGAACACCGGGGAGCTGTTTTTT
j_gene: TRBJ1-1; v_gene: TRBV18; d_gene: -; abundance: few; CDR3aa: CASSPEGGTEAFF; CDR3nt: TGTGCCAGCTCACCGGAGGGCGGCACTGAAGCTTTCTTT
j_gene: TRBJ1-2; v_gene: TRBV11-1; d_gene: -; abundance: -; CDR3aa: CASSGRGQNELGYTF; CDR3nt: TGTGCCAGCAGTGGACGAGGACAGAATGAACTGGGCTACACCTTC
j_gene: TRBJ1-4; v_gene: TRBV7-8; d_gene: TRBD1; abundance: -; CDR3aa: CASSNRFKRTGATNEKLFF; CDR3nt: TGTGCCAGCAGCAACAGATTTAAGAGGACAGGTGCAACTAATGAAAAACTGTTTTTT
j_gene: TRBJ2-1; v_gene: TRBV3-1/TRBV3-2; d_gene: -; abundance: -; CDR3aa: CASSQTVYNEQFF; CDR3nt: TGTGCCAGCAGCCAGACAGTCTACAATGAGCAGTTCTTC
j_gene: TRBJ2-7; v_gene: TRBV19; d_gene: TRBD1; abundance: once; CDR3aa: CASSFNRLGQGYEQYF; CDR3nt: TGTGCCAGTAGTTTTAACCGGTTGGGACAGGGTTACGAGCAGTACTTC
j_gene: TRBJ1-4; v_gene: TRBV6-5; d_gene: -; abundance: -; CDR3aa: CASRVGGANEKLFF; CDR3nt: TGTGCCAGCAGGGTTGGAGGAGCTAATGAAAAACTGTTTTTT
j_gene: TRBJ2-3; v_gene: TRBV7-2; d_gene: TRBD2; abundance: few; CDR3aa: CASSLGLASDTQYF; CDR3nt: TGTGCCAGCAGCTTAGGACTAGCATCGGATACGCAGTATTTT
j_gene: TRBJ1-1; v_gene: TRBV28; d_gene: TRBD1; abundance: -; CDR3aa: CATWDRGIEAFF; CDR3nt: TGTGCCACCTGGGACAGGGGTATTGAAGCTTTCTTT
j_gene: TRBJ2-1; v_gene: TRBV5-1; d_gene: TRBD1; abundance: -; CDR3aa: CASSSGQGPPNEQFF; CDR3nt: TGCGCCAGCAGCTCGGGACAGGGTCCCCCCAATGAGCAGTTCTTC
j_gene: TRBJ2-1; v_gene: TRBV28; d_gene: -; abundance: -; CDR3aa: CASSLSGRGEQFF; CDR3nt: TGTGCCAGCAGTTTGTCCGGGAGAGGTGAGCAGTTCTTC
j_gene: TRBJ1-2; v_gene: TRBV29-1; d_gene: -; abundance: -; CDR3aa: CSVEVGDGYTF; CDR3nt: TGCAGCGTTGAAGTCGGGGATGGCTACACCTTC
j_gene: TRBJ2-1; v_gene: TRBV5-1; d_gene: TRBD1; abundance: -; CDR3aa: CASSLIRGSSYNEQFF; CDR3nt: TGCGCCAGCAGCTTGATCAGGGGGAGCTCCTACAATGAGCAGTTCTTC
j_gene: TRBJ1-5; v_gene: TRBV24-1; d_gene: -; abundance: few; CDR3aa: CATSDSGEKGYQPQHF; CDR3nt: TGTGCCACCAGTGATTCGGGGGAAAAAGGCTACCAGCCCCAGCATTTT
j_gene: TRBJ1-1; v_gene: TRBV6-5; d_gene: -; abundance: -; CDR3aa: CASKAGDTEAFF; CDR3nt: TGTGCCAGCAAAGCGGGGGACACTGAAGCTTTCTTT
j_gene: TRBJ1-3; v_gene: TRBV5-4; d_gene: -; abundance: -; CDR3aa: CASSLDSWISGNTIYF; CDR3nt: TGTGCCAGCAGTTTGGACAGTTGGATCTCTGGAAACACCATATATTTT
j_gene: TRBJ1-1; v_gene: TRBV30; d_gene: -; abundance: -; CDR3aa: CAWSVTRGQAFF; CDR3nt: TGTGCCTGGAGTGTAACCCGCGGCCAAGCTTTCTTT
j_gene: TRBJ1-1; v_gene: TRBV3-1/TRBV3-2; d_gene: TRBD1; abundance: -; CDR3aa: CASSQTGGDTEAFF; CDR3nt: TGTGCCAGCAGCCAGACAGGGGGGGACACTGAAGCTTTCTTT
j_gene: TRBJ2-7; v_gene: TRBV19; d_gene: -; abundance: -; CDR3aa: CASSYTKAYEQYF; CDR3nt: TGTGCCAGTAGTTACACTAAGGCCTACGAGCAGTACTTC
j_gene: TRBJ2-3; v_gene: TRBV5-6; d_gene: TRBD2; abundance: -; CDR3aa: CASSFLSGSHTQYF; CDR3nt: TGTGCCAGCAGCTTTCTTAGCGGGAGTCATACGCAGTATTTT
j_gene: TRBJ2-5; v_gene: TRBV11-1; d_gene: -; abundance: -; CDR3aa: CASSSNRVQETQYF; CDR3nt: TGTGCCAGCAGCTCTAACAGGGTACAAGAGACCCAGTACTTC